These 20 T cell receptor beta chains originate from one sample sequenced in a study of cytotoxic CD8 clonotypes in ibrutinib-treated CLL. Libraries were prepared by immunoSEQ multiplex PCR; TCRdb keeps only in-frame clonotypes and omits some of them. The sample carries more than 200,000 clones, more than 75% recorded once. The source was PBMCs, collected after 12 months of ibrutinib treatment. These receptors came from a human donor with chronic lymphocytic leukemia.

The chain couples TRBV9 to TRBJ1-2; TRBD1 agrees at 7 bases. The J segment lost 3 bases and the V segment lost 1 base, leaving 0 bases of the junction unmatched. Germline V gene sequence: CDR1 SGDLS, CDR2 YYNGEE. CDR3 length: 13 residues. DNA for the CDR3: TGTGCCAGCAGCGTAACAGGGGACTATGGCTACACCTTC. Translating gives CASSVTGDYGYTF.

The V call is TRBV18, the J call TRBJ1-2; D might be TRBD1 (5 bases). The germline gives CDR1 KGHSH, CDR2 LQKENI. The CDR3 has 15 residues. V lost 0 bases to trimming and J lost 9 bases, with 17 bases between them. The chain's CDR3 is CASSPPATATQSYTF. CDR3 DNA: TGTGCCAGCTCACCACCGGCGACAGCCACCCAGAGCTACACCTTC. The complete variable domain, with remaining parts taken from reference TRBV18 and TRBJ1-2, reads NAGVMQNPRHLVRRRGQEARLRCSPMKGHSHVYWYRQLPEEGLKFMVYLQKENIIDESGMPKERFSAEFPKEGPSILRIQQVVRGDSAAYFCASSPPATATQSYTFGSGTRLTVV.

The chain carries TRBV9 and TRBJ2-6; D may be TRBD2 (5 bases). Germline lookup yields CDR1 SGDLS and CDR2 YYNGEE. V dropped 0 bases and J dropped 2 bases, with 6 bases sitting between them. The CDR3 extends over 15 amino acids. CDR3 sequence reads: CASSVDGAGANVLTF. The CDR3 region has the DNA TGTGCCAGCAGCGTAGACGGGGCTGGGGCCAACGTCCTGACTTTC.

CDR3 sequence: CASSSVQGYEQYF. The CDR3 coding sequence is TGTGCCAGCAGTTCTGTACAGGGCTACGAGCAGTACTTC. The chain joins TRBV6-5 to TRBJ2-7, with D maybe TRBD1 (6 bases). V lost 4 bases to trimming and J lost 3 bases, with 10 bases between them. Germline CDR1 is MNHEY and CDR2 is SVGAGI. The CDR3 consists of 13 residues.

The J gene is TRBJ2-3, the V gene TRBV28; D remains unclear. Germline loops: CDR1 MDHEN, CDR2 SYDVKM. The CDR3 extends over 13 amino acids. The germline V and J ends were trimmed by 4 bases and 9 bases, with 14 bases remaining between them. CDR3 protein: CASSSTYSLTQYF. The CDR3 DNA follows: TGTGCCAGCAGTTCAACTTACAGCTTAACGCAGTATTTT.

The chain employs TRBV9 and TRBJ1-2; the D gene is possibly TRBD1 (6 bases). V was shortened by 4 bases and J by 1 base, with 14 bases between the two germline ends. The CDR3 sequence is 15 residues long. Germline CDR1 reads SGDLS; CDR2 reads YYNGEE. CDR3 sequence reads: CASSRTALYNYGYTF. CDR3 bases: TGTGCCAGCAGCAGGACAGCCCTATATAACTATGGCTACACCTTC.

The gene calls are TRBV18 and TRBJ2-3; a weak D match, TRBD2 (6 bases). Trimming pared 1 base from V and 4 bases from J, leaving 15 bases between. CDR3 size: 16 residues. The germline gives CDR1 KGHSH, CDR2 LQKENI. CDR3 sequence reads: CASSPQQGGGSDTQYF. CDR3 nucleotides: TGTGCCAGCTCACCACAGCAGGGAGGCGGGTCAGATACGCAGTATTTT.

This chain links TRBV19 with TRBJ2-7; TRBD1 matches at 9 bases. V lost 5 bases to trimming and J lost 5 bases; unmatched junction nucleotides: 7. Germline V gene data show CDR1 as LNHDA and CDR2 as SQIVND (reference sequence). The CDR3 runs to 14 residues. The DNA of the CDR3 is TGTGCCAGTAGTTCCGACAGGGGGATGGACGAGCAGTACTTC. Translated, it gives CASSSDRGMDEQYF.

V and J are TRBV7-3 and TRBJ2-2; D may be TRBD1 (6 bases). The germline gives CDR1 SGHTA, CDR2 FQGTGA. This CDR3 is built from 15 residues. The ends were cut back, 5 bases at V and 9 bases at J, with 19 bases in the middle. The CDR3 DNA follows: TGTGCCAGCAGCAAGACAACAGGGCCTGGTAGGGAGCTGTTTTTT. Amino acids: CASSKTTGPGRELFF.

The chain carries TRBV5-1 and TRBJ2-1; 7 bases agree with TRBD1. Trimming took 4 bases from V and 8 from J; bases not matched to a gene: 6. The CDR3 consists of 13 residues. CDR1 SGHRS and CDR2 YFSETQ come from the germline V gene. The DNA of the CDR3 is TGCGCCAGCAGCCCCGGGACAGCCTATGAGCAGTTCTTC. It translates to CASSPGTAYEQFF.

The chain uses TRBV27 and TRBJ2-7, with a tentative D call TRBD2 (5 bases). V was shortened by 3 bases and J by 7 bases, with 16 bases between the two germline ends. The V gene's germline CDR1 is MNHEY and CDR2 SMNVEV (reference sequence). CDR3 length: 14 amino acids. The CDR3 coding sequence is TGTGCCAGCAGTTTGAGGGCCGGGCACCTTGAGCAGTACTTC. Amino acids: CASSLRAGHLEQYF.

Only a few counts were recorded for this clone. The chain carries TRBV5-1 and TRBJ2-7, with unresolved D. Germline assignment: CDR1 SGHRS and CDR2 YFSETQ. The CDR3 covers 13 residues. Trimming pared 5 bases from V and 7 bases from J, leaving 16 bases between. CDR3 sequence: CASRATGLDEQYF. CDR3 bases: TGCGCCAGCAGGGCGACTGGTTTAGATGAGCAGTACTTC.

The chain has TRBV6-6 and TRBJ1-4; tentatively, D is TRBD1 (6 bases). This CDR3 contains 16 residues. V lost 0 bases, J lost 4 bases, and 12 bases lay in between. Germline V gene lookup returns CDR1 MNHNY and CDR2 SVGAGI (reference sequence). The CDR3 coding sequence is TGTGCCAGCAGTTACTCATCGACAGGCCATAATGAAAAACTGTTTTTT. It encodes CASSYSSTGHNEKLFF.

The CDR3 protein is CASSPSHQGEAFF. The DNA for the CDR3 is TGTGCCAGCAGCCCTAGTCATCAGGGCGAAGCTTTCTTT. The chain carries TRBV9 and TRBJ1-1; a weak D match, TRBD1 (5 bases). The V and J ends lost 4 bases and 8 bases respectively, with 15 bases between them. The length of the CDR3 is 13 residues. The germline V gene has CDR1 SGDLS and CDR2 YYNGEE.

In DNA form, the CDR3 reads TGTGCCAGCAGTGATGGTGTAGGGGATGGCTACACCTTC. Residues: CASSDGVGDGYTF. The V call is TRBV25-1, the J call TRBJ1-2; D possibly corresponds to TRBD1 (5 bases). V shed 3 bases and J shed 6 bases, with 11 bases lying between them. The CDR3 runs 13 residues. Germline assignment: CDR1 MGHDK and CDR2 SYGVNS.

This clone was counted only a few times. The chain has TRBV10-3 and TRBJ1-2; perhaps TRBD1 as D (5 bases). There are 13 residues in the CDR3. CDR1 ENHRY and CDR2 SYGVKD come from the germline V gene. Trimming removed 8 bases from V and 4 bases from J, with 14 bases in between. The CDR3 DNA reads TGTGCCATCTTTGTGGGGGGAGGCTATGGCTACACCTTC. The encoded protein is CAIFVGGGYGYTF.

The chain uses TRBV5-1 and TRBJ2-5; TRBD2 aligns across 7 bases. The CDR3 spans 14 residues. The V and J ends lost 4 bases and 5 bases, in that order; junction bases with no gene match: 8. Germline CDR1 reads SGHRS; CDR2 reads YFSETQ. For the CDR3, the DNA is TGCGCCAGCAGCCGACTAGCTAAGGAGGAGACCCAGTACTTC. It encodes CASSRLAKEETQYF.

The CDR3: CASSQGVGSGKVDEQYF. DNA of the CDR3: TGTGCCAGCAGCCAAGGCGTAGGTAGCGGGAAAGTCGACGAGCAGTACTTC. J is TRBJ2-7 and V is TRBV4-2; 8 positions agree with TRBD2. V shed 1 base, J shed 5 bases, and the junction held 13 bases outside the gene matches. This CDR3 is 17 amino acids long. The germline CDR1 and CDR2 sequences are LGHNA and YNFKEQ.

The chain has TRBV19 and TRBJ2-5, with D hard to call. Germline assignment: CDR1 LNHDA and CDR2 SQIVND (reference sequence). The V end lost 6 bases, the J end lost 4 bases, and 6 bases lay between the germline ends. The CDR3 sequence is 11 residues long. CDR3 loop: CASRIGETQYF. The CDR3, as DNA: TGTGCCAGTAGAATCGGAGAGACCCAGTACTTC. Drawing the rest from reference TRBV19 and TRBJ2-5, the complete variable domain is DGGITQSPKYLFRKEGQNVTLSCEQNLNHDAMYWYRQDPGQGLRLIYYSQIVNDFQKGDIAEGYSVSREKKESFPLTVTSAQKNPTAFYLCASRIGETQYFGPGTRLLVL.

The DNA of the CDR3 is TGTGCCAGCAGTTCGGGACAGGGGATCAATGGCTACACCTTC. Translated, it gives CASSSGQGINGYTF. The chain couples TRBV28 to TRBJ1-2; 10 nucleotides match TRBD1. From germline, CDR1 is MDHEN and CDR2 SYDVKM. This CDR3 has 14 amino acids. V was pared by 4 bases and J by 6 bases, with 5 bases of the junction left unmatched.